This TCR beta chain derives from a study of blood T cell repertoires in COVID-19. Background on the study: The United States, Italy and Spain were the sources of the acute and convalescent COVID-19 samples.

This CDR3 contains 15 residues. V was clipped by 1 base and J by 5 bases; unmatched bases: 5. Germline V gene data show CDR1 as MGHRA and CDR2 as YSYEKL. TCRdb's copy holds only in-frame clones and misses some; the assay was immunoSEQ multiplex PCR. The sample carries approximately 240,000 clones, approximately 87% recorded once. The chain joins TRBV4-1 to TRBJ1-2; 9 bases match TRBD1. Sequencing was performed on PBMCs or T cells enriched from blood (not recorded which). This receptor was taken from a woman between 45 and 60 years old in a cohort exposed to, infected with or recovered from COVID-19 (not recorded which). The CDR3 region has the DNA TGCGCCAGCAGCCAAGGGGCCGGGACAGGGTATGGCTACACCTTC. Encoded protein: CASSQGAGTGYGYTF.